This TCR beta chain was identified in a study of Graves' ophthalmopathy and Graves' hyperthyroidism. Investigators amplified TCR beta CDR3 regions from RNA transcripts. The library came from an HTBI-primed first-round RT-PCR and a second-round multiplex PCR. TCRdb called the multiplex PCR reads again in MiXCR, with one record for every CDR3 protein. The table lists hundreds of thousands of distinct CDR3 sequences, 35% to 50% of them singletons. Among the exclusions were patients with other autoimmune diseases, uncontrolled infections, pregnancy or lactation. Germline V gene sequence: CDR1 SNHLY, CDR2 FYNNEI. CDR3 length: 15 residues. V was trimmed by 1 base and J by 4 bases, leaving 13 bases between them.

The clonotype was recovered from an adult man with Graves' ophthalmopathy. Sequencing was carried out using peripheral blood. This sequence joins TRBV2 and TRBJ2-5; possibly TRBD1 for D (5 bases). CDR3 amino acids: CASSEGQGERETQYF. The CDR3 nucleotides read TGTGCCAGCAGTGAAGGGCAGGGCGAGCGAGAGACCCAGTACTTC. The variable domain in full, completed from reference TRBV2 and TRBJ2-5, reads EPEVTQTPSHQVTQMGQEVILRCVPISNHLYFYWYRQILGQKVEFLVSFYNNEISEKSEIFDDQFSVERPDGSNFTLKIRSTKLEDSAMYFCASSEGQGERETQYFGPGTRLLVL.